The 27 T cell receptor beta chains below come from one sample, sequenced in a study of regulatory T cells in long-lasting Graves disease. In building TCR beta libraries, iRepertoire HTBI primers were used together with Arm-PCR of CDR3 regions. TCRdb ran MiXCR on the multiplex PCR reads and lists one entry per CDR3 protein. This sample has 400,000 to 500,000 distinct CDR3 sequences, with 12% to 15% found just once. The sample's time point: newly diagnosed GD, antithyroid drugs for less than 3 months. The authors made the TCR library using RNA they extracted from PBMCs. This sample was shared with a second study, whose subject was T cells in Graves' hyperthyroidism and ophthalmopathy.

The sample in question was peripheral blood mononuclear cells (PBMCs), obtained at new diagnosis, from a patient treated with antithyroid drugs. The source is a woman aged 45-65 years with Graves disease.

This clonotype was recorded many times. The chain joins TRBV12-3 or TRBV12-4 to TRBJ2-7, with D possibly TRBD2 on 6 matching bases. This CDR3 comprises 14 residues. Trimming removed 3 bases at V and 2 bases at J, with 11 bases between. The CDR3 coding sequence is TGTGCCAGCAGTTTCGGCAGGGAGGCCTACGAGCAGTACTTC. This codes for CASSFGREAYEQYF.

Ten or more counts support this clonotype. The chain combines TRBV12-3 or TRBV12-4 with TRBJ2-7, with TRBD2 identical over 8 bases. With 3 bases clipped from V and 6 bases from J, the junction kept 4 bases outside the gene matches. This CDR3 contains 13 residues. The CDR3 region is CASSFGTRSEQYF. CDR3 sequence (DNA): TGTGCCAGCAGTTTCGGGACTAGAAGCGAGCAGTACTTC.

The V and J genes are TRBV6-1 and TRBJ2-6; 9 positions match TRBD1. CDR3 size: 18 residues. Germline assignment: CDR1 MNHNS and CDR2 SASEGT. V lost 6 bases, J lost 0 bases, and 9 bases stayed unmatched. CDR3 protein: CASRPQGAGFSGANVLTF. DNA for the CDR3: TGTGCCAGCAGACCACAGGGGGCAGGGTTCTCTGGGGCCAACGTCCTGACTTTC.

This sequence joins TRBV5-1 and TRBJ2-3, with D hard to call. Trimming pared 0 bases from V and 3 bases from J, leaving 11 bases between. The CDR3 runs to 15 residues. CDR1 is SGHRS and CDR2 is YFSETQ in the germline V gene. CDR3 DNA: TGCGCCAGCAGCTTGGAGTTAGGAGCTACAGATACGCAGTATTTT. Its protein is CASSLELGATDTQYF.

The rearrangement links TRBV7-6 to TRBJ2-2, with TRBD1 matching 10 bases. The CDR3 spans 16 residues. The trim removed 1 base at V and 5 bases at J, leaving 4 bases unmatched. Per germline, CDR1 SGHVS and CDR2 FNYEAQ. CDR3 sequence (DNA): TGTGCCAGCAGCTTAGGACAGGGGGCGAGGACCGGGGAGCTGTTTTTT. Residues: CASSLGQGARTGELFF.

The V gene is TRBV19, the J gene TRBJ1-1; D is unclear. Trimming took 3 bases from V and 2 from J, leaving 10 bases between them. The length of the CDR3 is 14 residues. CDR1 LNHDA and CDR2 SQIVND come from the germline V gene (reference sequence). The CDR3 nucleotides are TGTGCCAGTAGTATCCTGGACGTTAACACTGAAGCTTTCTTT. It encodes CASSILDVNTEAFF.

This clonotype showed up many times. CDR3 amino acids: CAWSGKTFEAFF. The CDR3 nucleotides read TGTGCCTGGAGTGGGAAAACATTTGAAGCTTTCTTT. The V call is TRBV30, the J call TRBJ1-1; no firm D call. V was pared by 1 base and J by 7 bases, with 10 bases between. There are 12 residues in the CDR3. CDR1 and CDR2 (germline): GTSNPN, SVGIG (reference sequence). The variable domain in full, with the rest retrieved from reference TRBV30 and TRBJ1-1, is SQTIHQWPATLVQPVGSPLSLECTVEGTSNPNLYWYRQAAGRGLQLLFYSVGIGQISSEVPQNLSASRPQDRQFILSSKKLLLSDSGFYLCAWSGKTFEAFFGQGTRLTVV.

This clonotype was recorded a few times. This chain connects TRBV6-1 to TRBJ2-7; 12 bases align to TRBD2. CDR1 is MNHNS and CDR2 is SASEGT in the germline V gene. This CDR3 spans 15 amino acids. V was clipped by 11 bases and J by 4 bases; unmatched bases: 12. The CDR3 nucleotides read TGTGCCGTCCACGGTCGGCTAGCGGGAGGGTACGAGCAGTACTTC. This sequence encodes CAVHGRLAGGYEQYF.

This clonotype has just a few counts. The chain has TRBV5-1 and TRBJ2-3; 12 positions match TRBD2. After removal of 4 bases from V and 0 bases from J, the junction contained 9 bases not matched to a gene. This CDR3 has 18 residues. From germline, CDR1 is SGHRS and CDR2 YFSETQ. The CDR3 nucleotides read TGCGCCAGCAGCCGAGAACTAGCGGGAGGTTTTAGCACAGATACGCAGTATTTT. Protein sequence: CASSRELAGGFSTDTQYF.

This clonotype has a count of ten or more. The CDR3 loop reads CASSRGLTNEQFF. CDR3 DNA: TGCGCCAGCAGCAGGGGCCTCACGAATGAGCAGTTCTTC. The chain links TRBV5-1 to TRBJ2-1; D is possibly TRBD1 (5 bases). The CDR3 loop spans 13 amino acids. The germline gives CDR1 SGHRS, CDR2 YFSETQ. The V end was cut by 4 bases, the J end by 7 bases, with 12 bases between.

This clonotype was counted only a few times. The rearrangement joins TRBV27 to TRBJ1-2; possible D gene TRBD1, 6 bases. The CDR3 covers 14 residues. V was trimmed by 6 bases and J by 8 bases, leaving 19 bases between them. From germline, CDR1 is MNHEY and CDR2 SMNVEV (reference sequence). The CDR3 region is CASSPTGYHGGYTF. CDR3 in DNA: TGTGCCAGCAGCCCCACAGGGTATCACGGAGGCTACACCTTC.

This clonotype was observed many times. V is TRBV27 and J is TRBJ2-7, with D possibly called TRBD1 or TRBD2 (5 bases each). The CDR3 spans 14 residues. Looked up from germline, CDR1 is MNHEY and CDR2 is SMNVEV (reference sequence). The ends were cut back, 5 bases at V and 2 bases at J, with 13 bases in the middle. This CDR3 reads CASSLMGPPYEQYF. In DNA form, the CDR3 reads TGTGCCAGCAGTCTCATGGGACCCCCCTACGAGCAGTACTTC.

This clonotype was seen only a few times. The chain uses TRBV6-1 and TRBJ2-3; TRBD1 aligns across 7 bases. This CDR3 has 17 residues. Germline loops: CDR1 MNHNS, CDR2 SASEGT. The ends lost 5 bases at V and 0 bases at J; junction bases unmatched: 11. CDR3 region: CASSKPRTGSSTDTQYF. The CDR3 DNA reads as TGTGCCAGCAGTAAACCTCGGACAGGATCTAGCACAGATACGCAGTATTTT.

Ten or more counts support this clonotype. The chain has TRBV24-1 and TRBJ1-4; D possibly corresponds to TRBD1 (5 bases). This CDR3 spans 15 amino acids. Deletions cut 3 bases from V and 6 bases from J, with 13 bases between. Germline CDR1 KGHDR, CDR2 SFDVKD. CDR3 loop: CATSDTGTADEKLFF. The DNA of the CDR3 is TGTGCCACCAGTGATACCGGGACGGCTGATGAAAAACTGTTTTTT.

This clonotype appeared a few times. The chain employs TRBV2 and TRBJ2-2, with 8 bases lining up with TRBD2. The ends lost 1 base at V and 1 base at J; junction bases unmatched: 5. From germline, CDR1 is SNHLY and CDR2 FYNNEI. The CDR3 runs 17 residues. The DNA of the CDR3 is TGTGCCAGCAGTGAAGACCTAAGCGGGGGGAACACCGGGGAGCTGTTTTTT. Translated: CASSEDLSGGNTGELFF.

The V call is TRBV9, the J call TRBJ2-1; TRBD1 aligns across 7 bases. The CDR3 runs to 15 residues. V shed 3 bases and J 4 bases; nucleotides not matched to a gene: 7. The germline CDR1 and CDR2 sequences are SGDLS and YYNGEE. In nucleotides, the CDR3 is TGTGCCAGCAGCGAGTGGGACAGCCCTTACAATGAGCAGTTCTTC. Amino acid sequence: CASSEWDSPYNEQFF.

This clonotype has a count of ten or more. The rearrangement links TRBV28 to TRBJ2-3; the D gene is possibly TRBD1 (6 bases). Germline CDR1 reads MDHEN; CDR2 reads SYDVKM. The V end lost 5 bases, the J end lost 0 bases, and 9 bases lay between the germline ends. The CDR3 is made up of 14 amino acids. The CDR3 loop is CASSRTVSTDTQYF. The CDR3 DNA sequence: TGTGCCAGCAGTAGGACAGTAAGCACAGATACGCAGTATTTT.

This chain joins TRBV5-1 and TRBJ2-3, with D possibly matching TRBD2 (5 bases). The germline V and J ends were trimmed by 3 bases and 2 bases, with 13 bases remaining between them. The CDR3 sequence is 15 residues long. The germline V gene has CDR1 SGHRS and CDR2 YFSETQ. The CDR3 nucleotides read TGCGCCAGCAGCTCAAGCGGAGCCGACACAGATACGCAGTATTTT. It translates to CASSSSGADTDTQYF.

This clonotype showed up just a few times. The chain recombines TRBV10-3 with TRBJ2-7, with 8 positions matching TRBD2. The V gene's germline CDR1 is ENHRY and CDR2 SYGVKD. The CDR3 covers 15 residues. V was pared by 3 bases and J by 0 bases, with 4 bases of the junction left unmatched. CDR3 residues: CAISDKTSDSYEQYF. CDR3 DNA: TGTGCCATCAGTGATAAGACTAGCGACTCCTACGAGCAGTACTTC.

This clonotype came up many times. This chain links TRBV7-9 with TRBJ1-4, with 8 bases identical to TRBD1. V dropped 5 bases and J dropped 6; count of bases not matched to a gene: 5. CDR1 is SEHNR, CDR2 FQNEAQ, per germline (reference sequence). The CDR3 spans 14 residues. The CDR3 spells CASSTGQGYEKLFF. The CDR3 DNA follows: TGTGCCAGCAGCACCGGACAGGGATATGAAAAACTGTTTTTT.

This clonotype was counted a few times. V usage is TRBV7-9 and J usage is TRBJ1-1; D perhaps matches TRBD1 (6 bases). There are 17 residues in the CDR3. V lost 3 bases and J 1 base, leaving 18 bases between the germline ends. The germline CDR1 and CDR2 sequences are SEHNR and FQNEAQ (reference sequence). CDR3: CASSFGKMRGTNTEAFF. CDR3 coding DNA: TGTGCCAGCAGCTTTGGGAAGATGAGGGGGACGAACACTGAAGCTTTCTTT.

In this sample, this clonotype turned up many times. The J gene is TRBJ1-1, the V gene TRBV6-5; perhaps TRBD1 as D (6 bases). V lost 2 bases, J lost 5 bases, and 12 bases lay in between. There are 14 residues in the CDR3. Germline assignment: CDR1 MNHEY and CDR2 SVGAGI. CDR3: CASSYGQTRTEAFF. The DNA for the CDR3 is TGTGCCAGCAGTTACGGACAGACAAGGACTGAAGCTTTCTTT.

This clonotype was seen repeatedly, ten times or more. The junction differs from germline at one of its ends, possibly a read error. The chain joins TRBV5-1 to TRBJ2-1; D may be TRBD2 (6 bases). This CDR3 has 14 amino acids. Germline V lookup: CDR1 SGHRS, CDR2 YFSETQ. As DNA, the CDR3 is TGCGCCAGCAGTCCGGGACTCATCTACGATGAGCAGTTCTTC. Translating it yields CASSPGLIYDEQFF.

This chain joins TRBV28 and TRBJ2-4; 8 bases agree with TRBD2. V was clipped by 6 bases and J by 8 bases; unmatched bases: 6. The CDR3 has 13 residues. CDR1 MDHEN and CDR2 SYDVKM come from the germline V gene. Here the CDR3 DNA reads TGTGCCAGCAGGACTAGCGAGGGAGACATTCAGTACTTC. Its translation is CASRTSEGDIQYF.

The chain carries TRBV5-1 and TRBJ2-1, with TRBD1 matching over 7 bases. Germline V CDR1 and CDR2: SGHRS, YFSETQ. The CDR3 consists of 14 residues. Trimming at V came to 2 bases and at J to 8 bases, leaving 7 bases not matched to a gene. DNA for the CDR3: TGCGCCAGCAGCTTACAGGGGTTCGGGGATGAGCAGTTCTTC. Amino acid sequence: CASSLQGFGDEQFF.

As DNA, the CDR3 is TGTGCCAGCAGTCAGACAGGGGGCCGAAACATTCAGTACTTC. Amino acids: CASSQTGGRNIQYF. The gene calls are TRBV27 and TRBJ2-4; TRBD1 agrees at 10 bases. This CDR3 region has 14 residues. V gave up 5 bases and J gave up 6 bases; unmatched junction bases: 4. The germline gives CDR1 MNHEY, CDR2 SMNVEV (reference sequence).

Only a few counts were recorded for this clonotype. The V call is TRBV7-3, the J call TRBJ2-1; D uncertain. Trimming stripped 2 bases from V and 2 bases from J, with 10 bases between. This CDR3 is built from 15 residues. Germline loops: CDR1 SGHTA, CDR2 FQGTGA. The CDR3 nucleotides read TGTGCCAGCAGCTTATTGCGCTCAGCCTACAATGAGCAGTTCTTC. Its protein product is CASSLLRSAYNEQFF.